This T cell receptor beta chain comes out of a study of blood T cell repertoires in COVID-19. Across the whole study: COVID-19 samples from acute and convalescent phases originated in the United States, Italy and Spain. PBMCs, B-cell-depleted T cells, or T cells provided the cDNA or gDNA that made up the material.

Per the original methods: Estimation of nucleated cell counts was performed using reference gene primer amplification. The method was immunoSEQ multiplex PCR; TCRdb's version includes in-frame clones alone and lacks a portion of them. Clonal size and the V and J genes are those of that table, whereas D and trimming came from the DNA. The sample holds 200,000 to 250,000 clones, around 90% seen once. Germline V gene data show CDR1 as MDHEN and CDR2 as SYDVKM. The CDR3 covers 13 residues. Trimming removed 4 bases from V and 6 bases from J, with 10 bases in between. The chain links TRBV28 to TRBJ2-1; TRBD1 is a possible D gene (5 bases). The origin of this receptor is a man aged 18 to 30 with active or convalescent COVID-19. Material for sequencing was peripheral blood. CDR3 region: CASSWGATNEQFF. The DNA of the CDR3 is TGTGCCAGCAGTTGGGGCGCTACCAATGAGCAGTTCTTC. Using reference TRBV28 and TRBJ2-1 for the parts outside the CDR3, the full variable domain is DVKVTQSSRYLVKRTGEKVFLECVQDMDHENMFWYRQDPGLGLRLIYFSYDVKMKEKGDIPEGYSVSREKKERFSLILESASTNQTSMYLCASSWGATNEQFFGPGTRLTVL.